This passage covers 17 T cell receptor beta chains from one sample sequenced in a study of OX40 agonist ivuxolimab in advanced cancers. Measured with immunoSEQ multiplex PCR; TCRdb has only the in-frame clones, and not every one. The data hold 50,000 to 70,000 clones, with more than 80% observed a single time. This sample comprised CD4+ or CD8+ T cells sorted from blood, obtained in a trial of the OX40 agonist ivuxolimab. These TCRs come from an adult with an advanced solid tumor such as melanoma, head and neck, liver or kidney cancer.

This chain links TRBV5-4 with TRBJ1-2; no clear D. The CDR3 covers 13 residues. Per the germline V gene, CDR1 is SGHNT and CDR2 is YYREEE (reference sequence). Between the trimmed V and J ends, which lost 5 bases and 5 bases, there was a span of 13 bases. The CDR3 reads CASSLGSGYGYTF. The CDR3 nucleotides are TGTGCCAGCAGTCTGGGATCCGGGTATGGCTACACCTTC.

The V gene is TRBV28, the J gene TRBJ2-7; the match to TRBD1 covers 8 bases. CDR3 length: 13 amino acids. Germline values: CDR1 MDHEN, CDR2 SYDVKM. The junction had 5 bases not matched to a gene; V was cut back by 7 bases and J by 3 bases. DNA of the CDR3: TGTGCCAGCACAGCCGGACAGGGCTACGAGCAGTACTTC. Translating gives CASTAGQGYEQYF.

The chain recombines TRBV7-3 with TRBJ2-7, with D unclear. From germline, CDR1 is SGHTA and CDR2 FQGTGA. V dropped 1 base and J dropped 0 bases, with 7 bases sitting between them. The CDR3 contains 14 residues. The CDR3 reads CASSLNGNSYEQYF. The CDR3 nucleotides read TGTGCCAGCAGCTTAAATGGCAACTCCTACGAGCAGTACTTC. The whole variable domain, filled in from reference TRBV7-3 and TRBJ2-7, reads GAGVSQTPSNKVTEKGKYVELRCDPISGHTALYWYRQSLGQGPEFLIYFQGTGAADDSGLPNDRFFAVRPEGSVSTLKIQRTERGDSAVYLCASSLNGNSYEQYFGPGTRLTVT.

The chain links TRBV2 to TRBJ2-1; 7 nucleotides match TRBD1. V lost 5 bases and J lost 6; bases outside the gene matches: 16. Germline values: CDR1 SNHLY, CDR2 FYNNEI. CDR3 length equals 17 residues. The CDR3 coding sequence is TGTGCCAGCAGTCCTCAATCCAGACAGGGTTTATTCAATGAGCAGTTCTTC. As protein: CASSPQSRQGLFNEQFF.

The chain employs TRBV7-9 and TRBJ1-1; D is ambiguous. V was shortened by 3 bases and J by 2 bases, with 10 bases between the two germline ends. CDR1 SEHNR and CDR2 FQNEAQ come from the germline V gene (reference sequence). The CDR3 consists of 14 residues. The CDR3 loop reads CASSLVHGNTEAFF. CDR3 coding DNA: TGTGCCAGCAGCTTGGTCCATGGCAACACTGAAGCTTTCTTT.

The chain is built from TRBV12-5 and TRBJ2-2; D is ambiguous. This CDR3 contains 12 residues. Germline lookup yields CDR1 LGHNT and CDR2 FRNRAP. The V end was cut by 4 bases, the J end by 5 bases, with 5 bases between. Here the CDR3 reads CASGWMTGELFF. The CDR3 region has the DNA TGTGCTAGTGGTTGGATGACCGGGGAGCTGTTTTTT.

The rearrangement joins TRBV15 to TRBJ2-7; 8 positions match TRBD1. The ends lost 0 bases at V and 4 bases at J; junction bases unmatched: 8. Germline lookup yields CDR1 LNHNV and CDR2 YYDKDF (reference sequence). The CDR3 is made up of 16 amino acids. In DNA form, the CDR3 reads TGTGCCACCAGCAGAGATCGGGGGACAGGTACTTACGAGCAGTACTTC. Protein product: CATSRDRGTGTYEQYF. The variable domain in full, with the rest retrieved from reference TRBV15 and TRBJ2-7, is DAMVIQNPRYQVTQFGKPVTLSCSQTLNHNVMYWYQQKSSQAPKLLFHYYDKDFNNEADTPDNFQSRRPNTSFCFLDIRSPGLGDTAMYLCATSRDRGTGTYEQYFGPGTRLTVT.

This chain joins TRBV2 and TRBJ1-4, with D hard to call. Germline values: CDR1 SNHLY, CDR2 FYNNEI. The CDR3 loop spans 13 amino acids. V was pared by 5 bases and J by 7 bases, with 11 bases between. CDR3 sequence (DNA): TGTGCCAGCAGTCCCGGCCCTCTTGAAAAACTGTTTTTT. Translated: CASSPGPLEKLFF.

V and J are TRBV11-2 and TRBJ2-7, with no clear D. The V gene's germline CDR1 is SGHAT and CDR2 FQNNGV. This CDR3 contains 11 residues. Trimming removed 4 bases from V and 3 bases from J, with 4 bases in between. The CDR3 sequence is CASSSLYEQYF. The CDR3 DNA is TGTGCCAGCAGCTCCCTCTACGAGCAGTACTTC.

The chain couples TRBV28 to TRBJ2-1; a possible D gene is TRBD2 (6 bases). Trimming removed 6 bases at V and 8 bases at J, with 20 bases between. CDR1 is MDHEN and CDR2 is SYDVKM in the germline V gene. CDR3 size: 15 residues. This chain's CDR3 is CASSGTTSFEDEQFF. The CDR3 DNA follows: TGTGCCAGCAGCGGAACCACTAGCTTTGAGGATGAGCAGTTCTTC.

This clone occurred a few times. The V call is TRBV10-3, the J call TRBJ1-2, with TRBD1 identical over 12 bases. The germline V gene encodes CDR1 ENHRY and CDR2 SYGVKD. This CDR3 region has 16 residues. V shed 5 bases and J 4 bases; nucleotides not matched to a gene: 8. CDR3 loop: CAISYGTGGISYGYTF. The CDR3 DNA reads TGTGCCATCAGTTATGGGACAGGGGGCATCAGCTATGGCTACACCTTC.

The rearrangement joins TRBV27 to TRBJ2-2; 9 bases line up with TRBD1. Germline values: CDR1 MNHEY, CDR2 SMNVEV (reference sequence). The CDR3 length is 16 residues. V trimming: 3 bases; J trimming: 2 bases; junction bases outside the gene matches: 4. CDR3 in amino acids: CASSFWDRANTGELFF. The DNA of the CDR3 is TGTGCCAGCAGTTTTTGGGACAGGGCTAACACCGGGGAGCTGTTTTTT.

This clone is medium-sized within its sample. This chain connects TRBV11-3 to TRBJ2-7; either TRBD1 or TRBD2 may fit D (6 bases each). The CDR3 loop spans 13 amino acids. V lost 5 bases to trimming and J lost 4 bases, with 12 bases between them. Germline-derived CDR1 and CDR2 are SGHNT and YENEEA. The CDR3 DNA reads as TGTGCCAGCAGCCTCGGGGGCATGTACGAGCAGTACTTC. It encodes CASSLGGMYEQYF.

The V call is TRBV9, the J call TRBJ2-2, with TRBD2 matching over 8 bases. V lost 4 bases and J lost 4; bases outside the gene matches: 9. The CDR3 is 16 amino acids. The V gene's germline CDR1 is SGDLS and CDR2 YYNGEE. The CDR3 here is CASSPGLGPLTGELFF. CDR3 nucleotides: TGTGCCAGCAGCCCGGGACTAGGGCCGCTCACCGGGGAGCTGTTTTTT.

This chain uses TRBV9 with TRBJ2-4; maybe TRBD1 (6 bases). V gave up 0 bases and J gave up 8 bases, with 12 bases separating them. The CDR3 runs 14 residues. Germline V lookup: CDR1 SGDLS, CDR2 YYNGEE. The DNA of the CDR3 is TGTGCCAGCAGCGTAGCAGGGGTCAGGGACATTCAGTACTTC. It yields the protein CASSVAGVRDIQYF.

The chain carries TRBV6-5 and TRBJ1-5; D gene ambiguous. This CDR3 has 13 residues. Trimming cost V 5 bases and J 11 bases, with 16 bases left between them. Germline CDR1 is MNHEY and CDR2 is SVGAGI. In nucleotides, the CDR3 is TGTGCCAGCAGTCCAGGCCCCTCCCAGGCCCAGCATTTT. Its translation is CASSPGPSQAQHF.

CDR3 in DNA: TGTGCCAGCAGTAATAGCGGCGGATATTACGAGCAGTACTTC. This sequence encodes CASSNSGGYYEQYF. The chain links TRBV27 to TRBJ2-7, with D possibly being TRBD2 (6 bases). The CDR3 is 14 residues long. With 5 bases removed from V and 4 bases from J, the gap between germline ends came to 15 bases. Germline-derived CDR1 and CDR2 are MNHEY and SMNVEV (reference sequence).